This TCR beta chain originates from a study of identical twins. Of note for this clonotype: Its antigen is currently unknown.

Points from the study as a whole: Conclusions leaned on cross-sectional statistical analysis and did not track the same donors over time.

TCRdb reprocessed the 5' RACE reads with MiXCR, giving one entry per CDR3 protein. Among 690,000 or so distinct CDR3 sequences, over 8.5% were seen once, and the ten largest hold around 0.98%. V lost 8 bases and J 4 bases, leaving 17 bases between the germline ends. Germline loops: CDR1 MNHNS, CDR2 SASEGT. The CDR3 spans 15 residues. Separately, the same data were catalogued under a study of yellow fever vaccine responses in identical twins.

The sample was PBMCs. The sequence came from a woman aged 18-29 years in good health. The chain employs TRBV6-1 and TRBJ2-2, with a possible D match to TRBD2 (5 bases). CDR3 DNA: TGTGCCAGCGCGAGGTGGAGGACTCCCACCGGGGAGCTGTTTTTT. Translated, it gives CASARWRTPTGELFF.